The entry that follows covers one T cell receptor beta chain sequence. No antigen is known for it. This entry comes from a study of T cells expressing NK-cell markers. Whole-study context: Sorted CD3+CD56+NKG2C+, CD3+CD56+NKG2C- and CD3+CD56-NKG2C+ T-cell subsets were beta-chain profiled.

Whole-study results and caveats: The share of CD8+ T cells held by dominant NKG2C+ clonotypes was about 1.0-8% in 5 or 6 donors.

Scientists made TCR beta cDNA using 5'RACE template switching with UMIs. Reanalyzing the 5' RACE reads, TCRdb keeps one entry per CDR3 protein, without DNA. This sample contains fewer than 550,000 distinct CDR3 sequences. This CDR3 contains 13 residues. Germline values: CDR1 KGHSH, CDR2 LQKENI. The sample comprised blood T cells: a sorted CD56 or NKG2C T cell subset, CD4+ or CD8+ T cells, or bulk PBMC T cells (not recorded which). The chain couples TRBV18 to TRBJ2-1. The TCR was taken from a woman between 50 and 59 years old in good health. The CDR3 region is CASSARATNEQFF. The whole variable domain, remainder taken from reference TRBV18 and TRBJ2-1, is NAGVMQNPRHLVRRRGQEARLRCSPMKGHSHVYWYRQLPEEGLKFMVYLQKENIIDESGMPKERFSAEFPKEGPSILRIQQVVRGDSAAYFCASSARATNEQFFGPGTRLTVL.